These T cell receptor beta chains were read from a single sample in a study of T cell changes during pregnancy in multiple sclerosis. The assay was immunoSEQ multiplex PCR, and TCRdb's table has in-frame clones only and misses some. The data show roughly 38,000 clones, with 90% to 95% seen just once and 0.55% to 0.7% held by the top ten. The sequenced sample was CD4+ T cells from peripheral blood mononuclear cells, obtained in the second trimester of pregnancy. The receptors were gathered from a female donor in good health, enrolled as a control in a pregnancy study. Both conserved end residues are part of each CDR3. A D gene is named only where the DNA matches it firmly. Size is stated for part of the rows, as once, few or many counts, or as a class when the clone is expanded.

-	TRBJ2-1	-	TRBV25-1	CASSEYVGSEQFF	TGTGCCAGCAGTGAATATGTAGGGAGTGAGCAGTTCTTC
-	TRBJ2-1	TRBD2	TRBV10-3	CAISELAGGGNEQFF	TGTGCCATCAGTGAGCTAGCGGGGGGAGGGAATGAGCAGTTCTTC
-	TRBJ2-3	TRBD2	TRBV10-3	CAISAAISGLAGTDTQYF	TGTGCCATCAGTGCTGCGATTTCGGGACTAGCGGGCACAGATACGCAGTATTTT
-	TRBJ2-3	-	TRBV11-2	CASSSQGLRTTDTQYF	TGTGCCAGCAGCTCACAGGGTTTGAGGACAACAGATACGCAGTATTTT
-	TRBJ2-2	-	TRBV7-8	CASSQGQRDTGELFF	TGTGCCAGCAGCCAGGGCCAACGGGACACCGGGGAGCTGTTTTTT
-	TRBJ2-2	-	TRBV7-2	CASSLYGGRRPNTGELFF	TGTGCCAGCAGCTTATACGGGGGAAGAAGGCCGAACACCGGGGAGCTGTTTTTT
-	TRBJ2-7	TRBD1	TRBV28	CASCWDRGFEQYF	TGTGCCAGCTGCTGGGACAGAGGTTTTGAGCAGTACTTC
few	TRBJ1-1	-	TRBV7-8	CASSLDTNTEAFF	TGTGCCAGCAGCTTAGACACGAACACTGAAGCTTTCTTT
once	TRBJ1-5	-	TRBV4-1	CASSLMSSNQPQHF	TGCGCCAGCAGCCTAATGAGTAGCAATCAGCCCCAGCATTTT
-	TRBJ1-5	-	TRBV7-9	CASSLGEADNQPQHF	TGTGCCAGCAGCTTGGGCGAAGCGGACAATCAGCCCCAGCATTTT
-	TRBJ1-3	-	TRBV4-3	CASSQDFDRSSSGNTIYF	TGCGCCAGCAGCCAAGATTTTGACAGGAGCTCCTCTGGAAACACCATATATTTT
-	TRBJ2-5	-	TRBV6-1	CASSGLGAGPVEETQYF	TGTGCCAGCAGTGGCTTGGGGGCAGGGCCGGTTGAAGAGACCCAGTACTTC
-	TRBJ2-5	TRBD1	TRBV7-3	CASSLTNGQGRETQYF	TGTGCCAGCAGCTTAACGAATGGACAGGGTCGAGAGACCCAGTACTTC
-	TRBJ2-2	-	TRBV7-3	CASSLGGNTGELFF	TGTGCCAGCAGCTTAGGAGGAAACACCGGGGAGCTGTTTTTT
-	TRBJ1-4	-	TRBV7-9	CASSLEGGGEKLFF	TGTGCCAGCAGCTTGGAAGGGGGTGGAGAAAAACTGTTTTTT
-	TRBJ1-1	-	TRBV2	CASSGLSGNTEAFF	TGTGCCAGCAGTGGTCTCTCGGGGAACACTGAAGCTTTCTTT
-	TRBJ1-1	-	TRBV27	CASSLYLNTEAFF	TGTGCCAGCAGTTTATACTTGAACACTGAAGCTTTCTTT
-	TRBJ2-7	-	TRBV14	CASSQAGYYEQYF	TGTGCCAGCAGCCAAGCGGGGTACTACGAGCAGTACTTC
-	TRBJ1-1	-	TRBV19	CASIGPAEHEAAFF	TGTGCCAGTATAGGCCCGGCCGAACACGAGGCTGCTTTCTTT
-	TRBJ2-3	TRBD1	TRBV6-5	CASSSQGAHTDTQYF	TGTGCCAGCAGTTCACAGGGGGCGCACACAGATACGCAGTATTTT
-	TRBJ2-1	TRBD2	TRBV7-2	CASSSVMGLAGYNEQFF	TGTGCCAGCAGCTCAGTCATGGGGCTAGCGGGTTACAATGAGCAGTTCTTC
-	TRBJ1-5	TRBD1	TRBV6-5	CASSRRTGGRQPQHF	TGTGCCAGCAGCCGCCGGACAGGGGGCCGTCAGCCCCAGCATTTT
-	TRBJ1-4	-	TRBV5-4	CASSRAGRTNEKLFF	TGTGCCAGCAGCCGCGCGGGGAGAACTAATGAAAAACTGTTTTTT
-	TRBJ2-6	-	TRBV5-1	CASSLGGTGANVLTF	TGCGCCAGCAGCTTGGGAGGAACCGGGGCCAACGTCCTGACTTTC
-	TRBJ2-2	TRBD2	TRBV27	CASSPSTSGGLNTGELFF	TGTGCCAGCAGTCCTTCGACTAGCGGGGGCCTGAACACCGGGGAGCTGTTTTTT
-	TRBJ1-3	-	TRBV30	CASIYGGRGNTIYF	TGTGCCTCTATTTACGGGGGAAGGGGAAACACCATATATTTT
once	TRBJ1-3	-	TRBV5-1	CASSFGNLEGNTIYF	TGCGCCAGCAGCTTCGGAAATTTGGAGGGAAACACCATATATTTT
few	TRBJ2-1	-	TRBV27	CASSISASAGAVAYNEQFF	TGTGCCAGCAGCATTTCTGCATCGGCGGGGGCGGTCGCCTACAATGAGCAGTTCTTC
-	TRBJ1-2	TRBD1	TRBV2	CASRVGQGVGGYTF	TGTGCCAGCAGAGTAGGACAGGGGGTAGGTGGCTACACCTTC
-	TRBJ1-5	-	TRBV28	CASRISGQPQHF	TGTGCCAGCAGGATTTCGGGTCAGCCCCAGCATTTT
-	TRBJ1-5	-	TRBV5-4	CASSFPNQPQHF	TGTGCCAGCAGCTTTCCAAATCAGCCCCAGCATTTT
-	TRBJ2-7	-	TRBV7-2	CASSLADRTYEQYF	TGTGCCAGCAGCCTCGCGGACAGAACCTACGAGCAGTACTTC
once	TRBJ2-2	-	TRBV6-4	CASSRVADNTGELFF	TGTGCCAGCAGCCGGGTGGCTGATAACACCGGGGAGCTGTTTTTT
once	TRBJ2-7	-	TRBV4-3	CASSQRGGGAQYF	TGCGCCAGCAGCCAAAGAGGGGGAGGGGCGCAGTACTTC
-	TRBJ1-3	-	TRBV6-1	CASSEWGRGGDTIYF	TGTGCCAGCAGTGAATGGGGCCGCGGCGGGGACACCATATATTTT
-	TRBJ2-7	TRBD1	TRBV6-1	CATSGQTYEQYF	TGTGCCACCTCGGGACAGACCTACGAGCAGTACTTC
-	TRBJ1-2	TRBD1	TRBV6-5	CASSYSRTGGNYGYTF	TGTGCCAGCAGTTACTCGAGGACAGGGGGCAACTATGGCTACACCTTC
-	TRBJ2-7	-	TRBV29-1	CSVAPAVRPGEQYF	TGCAGCGTTGCCCCAGCGGTTAGGCCAGGCGAGCAGTACTTC
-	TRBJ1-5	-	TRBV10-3	CAISGAGYQPQHF	TGTGCCATCAGTGGGGCAGGCTATCAGCCCCAGCATTTT
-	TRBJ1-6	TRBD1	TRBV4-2	CASSQSTGGLSPLHF	TGTGCCAGCAGCCAATCGACAGGGGGCCTGTCACCCCTCCACTTT
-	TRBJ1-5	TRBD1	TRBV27	CASSLKRGPQPQHF	TGTGCCAGCAGTTTAAAGAGGGGGCCTCAGCCCCAGCATTTT
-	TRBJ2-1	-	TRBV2	CASHPPGRYNEQFF	TGTGCCAGCCACCCACCCGGTCGGTACAATGAGCAGTTCTTC
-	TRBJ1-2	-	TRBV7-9	CASSREINYGYTF	TGTGCCAGCAGCCGAGAAATTAACTATGGCTACACCTTC
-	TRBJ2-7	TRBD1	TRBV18	CASSDGQGLEQYF	TGTGCCAGCTCAGACGGACAGGGCCTCGAGCAGTACTTC
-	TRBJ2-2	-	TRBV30	CAWSSYHVGELFF	TGTGCCTGGAGTTCCTACCATGTCGGGGAGCTGTTTTTT
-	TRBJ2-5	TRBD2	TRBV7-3	CASSAGLAGETQYF	TGTGCCAGCAGCGCGGGACTAGCGGGGGAGACCCAGTACTTC
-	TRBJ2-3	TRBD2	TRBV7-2	CASSARTSGVRTDTQYF	TGTGCCAGCAGCGCCCGGACTAGCGGGGTGCGCACAGATACGCAGTATTTT
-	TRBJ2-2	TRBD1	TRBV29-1	CSGQGPGELFF	TGCAGCGGACAGGGACCCGGGGAGCTGTTTTTT
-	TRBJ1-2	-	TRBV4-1	CASSQGGATNYGYTF	TGCGCCAGCAGCCAAGGGGGAGCCACTAACTATGGCTACACCTTC
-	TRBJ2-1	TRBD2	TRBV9	CASSVDSGDYNEQFF	TGTGCCAGCAGCGTAGATAGCGGGGACTACAATGAGCAGTTCTTC